These 12 T cell receptor beta chains share one sample of origin, sequenced in a study of T cells in Graves' hyperthyroidism and ophthalmopathy. It was RNA transcripts that yielded the amplified TCR beta CDR3 regions. A first-round RT-PCR of the TCR CDR3 used the HTBI primer set. TCRdb independently ran MiXCR on the multiplex PCR reads; one entry per CDR3 protein. The sample yields approximately 350,000 distinct CDR3 sequences, 13% to 15% seen once. The sample comprised blood. These receptors were obtained from a woman in her sixties with Graves' ophthalmopathy.

Regarding this clonotype: One junction end does not reproduce the germline sequence, and a read error may be involved. This chain links TRBV2 with TRBJ2-6; weak D call: TRBD1 (5 bases). Germline CDR1 reads SNHLY; CDR2 reads FYNNEI. The CDR3 totals 15 residues. The DNA for the CDR3 is TGTGCCAGCAGTCCTTTTAGCTCTGGGGCCAACGTCCCGACTTTC. This encodes CASSPFSSGANVPTF.

This clonotype has at least ten counts. V is TRBV2 and J is TRBJ2-7; TRBD1 is a possible D gene (6 bases). The CDR3 runs 12 residues. V was clipped by 8 bases and J by 2 bases, with 10 bases between them. Germline CDR1 SNHLY, CDR2 FYNNEI. In nucleotides, the CDR3 is TGTGCCAGCGGAGGACAGCCCTACGAGCAGTACTTC. It codes for CASGGQPYEQYF.

This clonotype was detected a few times. The chain has TRBV6-1 and TRBJ2-7; maybe TRBD2 (6 bases). V was clipped by 6 bases and J by 0 bases, with 12 bases between them. There are 14 residues in the CDR3. The germline gives CDR1 MNHNS, CDR2 SASEGT. The CDR3 coding sequence is TGTGCCAGCAGGAGACTAGTGAACTCCTACGAGCAGTACTTC. It translates to CASRRLVNSYEQYF.

The chain joins TRBV6-1 to TRBJ2-7; 7 bases map to TRBD1. Per germline, CDR1 MNHNS and CDR2 SASEGT. The CDR3 runs to 13 residues. V gave up 7 bases and J gave up 5 bases; unmatched junction bases: 8. CDR3 protein: CASTKTGTHEQYF. The CDR3 DNA reads TGTGCCAGCACTAAGACAGGGACCCACGAGCAGTACTTC.

This clonotype was seen many times. V and J are TRBV11-3 and TRBJ2-5, with TRBD2 matching 13 bases. Unmatched junction bases numbered 7, after V lost 4 bases and J lost 5 bases. The CDR3 has 16 amino acids. CDR1 is SGHNT, CDR2 YENEEA, per germline. For the CDR3, the DNA is TGTGCCAGCAGCTCCAGACTAGCGGGAGGTAGTGAGACCCAGTACTTC. It encodes CASSSRLAGGSETQYF. The complete variable domain, with remaining parts taken from reference TRBV11-3 and TRBJ2-5, reads EAGVVQSPRYKIIEKKQPVAFWCNPISGHNTLYWYLQNLGQGPELLIRYENEEAVDDSQLPKDRFSAERLKGVDSTLKIQPAELGDSAVYLCASSSRLAGGSETQYFGPGTRLLVL.

This clonotype was found a few times. The chain combines TRBV28 with TRBJ1-5; 8 bases map to TRBD1. This CDR3 has 15 residues. Germline values: CDR1 MDHEN, CDR2 SYDVKM. Germline trimming cut 4 bases from V and 5 bases from J; bases unmatched to any gene: 7. In nucleotides, the CDR3 is TGTGCCAGCAGTTCCTCAGGGGGCACCCATCAGCCCCAGCATTTT. Protein sequence: CASSSSGGTHQPQHF.

Notes on this clonotype: One base away lies a much larger clone, so this may be a sequencing read error. DNA for the CDR3: TGTGCCTGCAGCTTAGGCAGGGGCCAAGGCAGAGATACGCAGTATTTT. As protein: CACSLGRGQGRDTQYF. This chain uses TRBV7-6 with TRBJ2-3; D possibly corresponds to TRBD1 (6 bases). There are 16 residues in the CDR3. Germline V gene lookup returns CDR1 SGHVS and CDR2 FNYEAQ.

This clonotype was detected many times. Here the CDR3 reads CAWSVTAGVNQPQHF. The CDR3 DNA reads TGTGCCTGGAGTGTAACCGCCGGGGTGAATCAGCCCCAGCATTTT. V usage is TRBV30 and J usage is TRBJ1-5; no definite D call. V was pared by 0 bases and J by 4 bases, with 13 bases between. The CDR3 extends over 15 amino acids. CDR1 GTSNPN and CDR2 SVGIG come from the germline V gene (reference sequence).

There are many counts of this clonotype. The chain employs TRBV30 and TRBJ1-5; D is unresolved. Germline lookup yields CDR1 GTSNPN and CDR2 SVGIG (reference sequence). The V end was cut by 0 bases, the J end by 4 bases, with 7 bases between. The CDR3 runs to 13 residues. CDR3 residues: CAWSVGRNQPQHF. The CDR3 nucleotides read TGTGCCTGGAGTGTAGGCAGAAATCAGCCCCAGCATTTT.

This clonotype came up many times. CDR3 in DNA: TGCGCCAGCAACTCACCCGGTTCCTACAATGAGCAGTTCTTC. Amino acids: CASNSPGSYNEQFF. V usage is TRBV5-1 and J usage is TRBJ2-1, with D uncertain. CDR3 length equals 14 residues. V shed 6 bases and J shed 1 base, with 11 bases lying between them. The germline gives CDR1 SGHRS, CDR2 YFSETQ.

This clonotype was seen ten or more times. V usage is TRBV3-1 and J usage is TRBJ2-3; weak D call: TRBD1 (5 bases). V was cut by 6 bases and J by 2 bases, with 15 bases left in between. The CDR3 is made up of 15 amino acids. CDR1 is LGHDT and CDR2 is YNNKEL in the germline V gene (reference sequence). CDR3 bases: TGTGCCAGCAGTCGCAGGGATCTAAACACAGATACGCAGTATTTT. Translating gives CASSRRDLNTDTQYF.

This rearrangement joins TRBV11-2 to TRBJ2-1, with D possibly being TRBD1 (6 bases). This CDR3 spans 16 amino acids. V was trimmed by 1 base and J by 1 base, leaving 11 bases between them. The germline V gene encodes CDR1 SGHAT and CDR2 FQNNGV. CDR3 region: CASSLVQGISYNEQFF. CDR3 nucleotide sequence: TGTGCCAGCAGCTTAGTACAGGGAATATCCTACAATGAGCAGTTCTTC.